The 20 T cell receptor beta chains below were found in one sample sequenced in a study of blood T cell repertoires in COVID-19. The table came from immunoSEQ multiplex PCR; TCRdb's copy has only in-frame clones and leaves some out. The sample contains 95,000 to 100,000 clones, approximately 92% of which appear only once. Material: peripheral blood. The receptors stem from a man in his forties or fifties with active COVID-19.

The V call is TRBV20-1, the J call TRBJ1-1; TRBD1 matches 7 bases. The CDR3 loop spans 11 amino acids. The V gene's germline CDR1 is DFQATT and CDR2 SNEGSKA (reference sequence). Trimming cost V 5 bases and J 9 bases; bases outside gene matches: 6. The CDR3 region is CSAVTGVKAFF. CDR3 DNA sequence: TGCAGTGCTGTAACAGGGGTTAAAGCTTTCTTT.

This chain links TRBV7-8 with TRBJ2-7; D perhaps matches TRBD1 (5 bases). CDR3 size: 14 residues. V dropped 5 bases and J dropped 7 bases, with 18 bases sitting between them. The germline V gene has CDR1 SGHVS and CDR2 FQNEAQ. The CDR3 sequence: CASSPISRVSEQYF. The CDR3 DNA is TGTGCCAGCAGCCCCATTAGCAGGGTGTCAGAGCAGTACTTC.

V gene TRBV11-2 combines with J gene TRBJ2-1; weak D call: TRBD2 (6 bases). CDR1 and CDR2 (germline): SGHAT, FQNNGV. This CDR3 has 16 residues. With 6 bases removed from V and 7 bases from J, the gap between germline ends came to 22 bases. CDR3 bases: TGTGCCAGCAGGCGACCGGGACTGAAGTCATCAAATGAGCAGTTCTTC. Translated, it gives CASRRPGLKSSNEQFF.

The gene calls are TRBV9 and TRBJ1-4; D is ambiguous. Germline CDR1 SGDLS, CDR2 YYNGEE. This CDR3 comprises 16 residues. The ends were cut back, 0 bases at V and 0 bases at J, with 9 bases in the middle. The CDR3 DNA follows: TGTGCCAGCAGCGTAGAGCCGGGTGCAACTAATGAAAAACTGTTTTTT. Translating it yields CASSVEPGATNEKLFF.

The V call is TRBV7-2, the J call TRBJ1-2; D unclear. The CDR3 covers 13 residues. The germline CDR1 and CDR2 sequences are SGHTA and FQGNSA. The ends were cut back, 6 bases at V and 5 bases at J, with 13 bases in the middle. CDR3 sequence reads: CASSLESLYGYTF. The CDR3 DNA sequence: TGTGCCAGCAGTCTAGAGAGTCTATATGGCTACACCTTC. The full variable domain, rest sourced from reference TRBV7-2 and TRBJ1-2, is GAGVSQSPSNKVTEKGKDVELRCDPISGHTALYWYRQSLGQGLEFLIYFQGNSAPDKSGLPSDRFSAERTGGSVSTLTIQRTQQEDSAVYLCASSLESLYGYTFGSGTRLTVV.

J is TRBJ2-6 and V is TRBV5-1; possibly TRBD1 for D (6 bases). The V end lost 1 base, the J end lost 2 bases, and 10 bases lay between the germline ends. Germline V CDR1 and CDR2: SGHRS, YFSETQ. The CDR3 contains 16 residues. The CDR3 loop reads CASSLSAGAGANVLTF. In nucleotides, the CDR3 is TGCGCCAGCAGCTTGAGTGCAGGGGCTGGGGCCAACGTCCTGACTTTC.

The chain has TRBV5-1 and TRBJ1-1; D is perhaps TRBD1 (6 bases). V was trimmed by 3 bases and J by 1 base, leaving 16 bases between them. Germline V CDR1 and CDR2: SGHRS, YFSETQ. This CDR3 contains 16 residues. The CDR3 sequence: CASSYQTGWGNTEAFF. As DNA, the CDR3 is TGCGCCAGCAGCTACCAAACAGGGTGGGGGAACACTGAAGCTTTCTTT.

This clone was counted once. This chain connects TRBV29-1 to TRBJ2-5; 11 bases line up with TRBD2. The ends lost 6 bases at V and 3 bases at J; junction bases unmatched: 6. CDR3 length: 14 amino acids. Per germline, CDR1 SQVTM and CDR2 ANQGSEA. CDR3 nucleotide sequence: TGCAGCGTAACCGGACTAGCGGGCAAAGAGACCCAGTACTTC. Encoded protein: CSVTGLAGKETQYF.

This clone occurred once. The V gene is TRBV29-1, the J gene TRBJ2-7; tentatively, D is TRBD2 (6 bases). CDR3 length: 11 amino acids. Germline CDR1 is SQVTM and CDR2 is ANQGSEA. The ends were cut back, 6 bases at V and 6 bases at J, with 12 bases in the middle. The chain's CDR3 is CSVRNGGEQYF. The CDR3 DNA is TGCAGCGTACGAAACGGGGGCGAGCAGTACTTC.

The CDR3, as DNA: TGTGCCAGCACCCCCCCAGCGGGACGCTGGCCCTACAATGAGCAGTTCTTC. Translated: CASTPPAGRWPYNEQFF. This chain uses TRBV7-6 with TRBJ2-1; TRBD2 agrees at 7 bases. Trimming removed 7 bases from V and 2 bases from J; junction bases left unmatched: 14. Germline V gene lookup returns CDR1 SGHVS and CDR2 FNYEAQ. This CDR3 has 17 amino acids.

The genes are TRBV5-1 and TRBJ1-5; 8 positions agree with TRBD1. CDR1 and CDR2 from the germline V gene are SGHRS and YFSETQ. Trimming cost V 4 bases and J 6 bases; bases outside gene matches: 6. The length of the CDR3 is 14 residues. The CDR3 here is CASSQGQGGQPQHF. DNA of the CDR3: TGCGCCAGCAGCCAAGGACAGGGAGGTCAGCCCCAGCATTTT. The entire variable domain, with the rest obtained from reference TRBV5-1 and TRBJ1-5, is as follows: KAGVTQTPRYLIKTRGQQVTLSCSPISGHRSVSWYQQTPGQGLQFLFEYFSETQRNKGNFPGRFSGRQFSNSRSEMNVSTLELGDSALYLCASSQGQGGQPQHFGDGTRLSIL.

The chain recombines TRBV28 with TRBJ1-2, with D perhaps matching TRBD1 (5 bases). Germline CDR1 and CDR2: MDHEN and SYDVKM. The CDR3 consists of 11 residues. Trimming took 2 bases from V and 9 from J, leaving 7 bases between them. Written as DNA, the CDR3 is TGTGCCAGCAGTTTACAGGGTAGCTACACCTTC. This encodes CASSLQGSYTF.

This rearrangement joins TRBV30 to TRBJ2-5, with 12 bases that match TRBD2. Germline CDR1 GTSNPN, CDR2 SVGIG (reference sequence). The length of the CDR3 is 18 residues. Trimming at V came to 0 bases and at J to 4 bases, leaving 12 bases not matched to a gene. In DNA, the CDR3 is TGTGCCTGGAGTGTAGGTCGGACTAGCGGGAACGTTCGAGAGACCCAGTACTTC. Protein sequence: CAWSVGRTSGNVRETQYF.

This clone has just one count. This rearrangement joins TRBV24-1 to TRBJ2-3; 15 bases agree with TRBD2. V lost 7 bases to trimming and J lost 3 bases; unmatched junction nucleotides: 1. The CDR3 consists of 15 residues. Germline assignment: CDR1 KGHDR and CDR2 SFDVKD. The DNA of the CDR3 is TGTGCCACCAGGGGGACTAGCGGGGGGACAGATACGCAGTATTTT. Its translation is CATRGTSGGTDTQYF.

This clone was counted once. The J gene is TRBJ2-7, the V gene TRBV27; 7 bases match TRBD1. The length of the CDR3 is 13 residues. J lost 5 bases, V lost 2 bases, and 3 bases had no gene match. Germline CDR1 and CDR2: MNHEY and SMNVEV (reference sequence). In nucleotides, the CDR3 is TGTGCCAGCAGTTTACGAGGGGGCCACGAGCAGTACTTC. Protein: CASSLRGGHEQYF.

This clone was detected only once. The J gene is TRBJ2-4, the V gene TRBV28, with 8 positions matching TRBD1. The V gene's germline CDR1 is MDHEN and CDR2 SYDVKM. The CDR3 is 15 amino acids. V dropped 6 bases and J dropped 7; count of bases not matched to a gene: 11. CDR3 DNA sequence: TGTGCCAGCAGCCGTCCCGGACAGGGCGGGAACATTCAGTACTTC. It yields the protein CASSRPGQGGNIQYF.

This rearrangement joins TRBV28 to TRBJ2-5, with D possibly TRBD1 on 6 matching bases. The CDR3 extends over 15 amino acids. Germline V CDR1 and CDR2: MDHEN, SYDVKM. V lost 6 bases and J 7 bases, leaving 21 bases between the germline ends. The CDR3 loop reads CASSVGAPNRGTQYF. Here the CDR3 DNA reads TGTGCCAGCAGCGTGGGGGCGCCTAATCGGGGGACCCAGTACTTC. The whole variable domain, filled in from reference TRBV28 and TRBJ2-5, reads DVKVTQSSRYLVKRTGEKVFLECVQDMDHENMFWYRQDPGLGLRLIYFSYDVKMKEKGDIPEGYSVSREKKERFSLILESASTNQTSMYLCASSVGAPNRGTQYFGPGTRLLVL.

J is TRBJ2-1 and V is TRBV4-2, with 14 bases identical to TRBD2. Germline V gene lookup returns CDR1 LGHNA and CDR2 YNFKEQ. CDR3 length: 17 residues. V lost 5 bases to trimming and J lost 6 bases; unmatched junction nucleotides: 9. CDR3 nucleotides: TGTGCCAGCAGCGAACGACTAGCGGGAGGGAGGAGCAATGAGCAGTTCTTC. This encodes CASSERLAGGRSNEQFF.

This chain connects TRBV6-6 to TRBJ1-2, with no clear D. V dropped 1 base and J dropped 0 bases, with 9 bases sitting between them. The CDR3 runs 15 residues. From germline, CDR1 is MNHNY and CDR2 SVGAGI (reference sequence). The CDR3: CASSYYGDSNYGYTF. The CDR3, as DNA: TGTGCCAGCAGTTACTACGGGGATTCTAACTATGGCTACACCTTC.

This chain joins TRBV19 and TRBJ2-2, with unresolved D. The CDR3 loop spans 15 amino acids. The V gene lost 7 bases and the J gene lost 4 bases, with 16 bases spanning the gap. In germline, CDR1 is LNHDA, CDR2 SQIVND (reference sequence). The DNA for the CDR3 is TGTGCCAGTAAAGAGAGGTCCGTAGGCACCGGGGAGCTGTTTTTT. This translates into CASKERSVGTGELFF.